Listed below are T cell receptor beta chains from one sample, sequenced in a study of PD-1 blockade in classical Hodgkin lymphoma. Measured with immunoSEQ multiplex PCR; TCRdb has only the in-frame clones, and not every one. The sample records about 94,000 clones, roughly 89% being singletons. The sequencing used peripheral blood mononuclear cells (PBMCs), collected before the second cycle of nivolumab. The origin of the receptors is a human donor with classical Hodgkin lymphoma. The CDR3 runs from the conserved cysteine through the conserved F or W. A D gene is named only where the DNA matches it firmly. For some rows the clone size is stated as once, few or many, or as a class when expanded; others skip it.

length	size	V	J	D	CDR3	DNA
14	NA	TRBV13	TRBJ2-7	NA	CASSVGPQTNEQYF	TGTGCCAGCAGCGTGGGACCTCAAACCAACGAGCAGTACTTC
11	NA	TRBV19	TRBJ2-1	TRBD2	CASRRETEQFF	TGTGCCAGTAGGCGGGAGACTGAGCAGTTCTTC
20	NA	TRBV7-8	TRBJ1-5	TRBD1	CASSPRWDSRLDDSNQPQHF	TGTGCCAGCAGCCCCCGGTGGGACAGTCGTTTAGACGATAGCAATCAGCCCCAGCATTTT
15	NA	TRBV6-5	TRBJ2-6	NA	CASSKGRTGANVLTF	TGTGCCAGCAGCAAGGGGAGAACTGGGGCCAACGTCCTGACTTTC
14	NA	TRBV29-1	TRBJ2-7	NA	CSVRRGQNSYEQYF	TGCAGCGTGCGCAGGGGCCAGAACTCCTACGAGCAGTACTTC
11	NA	TRBV14	TRBJ2-3	NA	CASSQGDTQYF	TGTGCCAGCAGCCAAGGAGATACGCAGTATTTT
14	NA	TRBV18	TRBJ1-1	NA	CASSFTGLNTEAFF	TGTGCCAGCTCGTTCACCGGGCTGAACACTGAAGCTTTCTTT
13	NA	TRBV6-5	TRBJ2-7	NA	CASREGGGDEQYF	TGTGCCAGCCGCGAAGGGGGCGGGGACGAGCAGTACTTC
15	NA	TRBV10-3	TRBJ2-3	NA	CAISDRGTSTDTQYF	TGTGCCATCAGTGACAGGGGCACTAGCACAGATACGCAGTATTTT
15	NA	TRBV4-2	TRBJ2-5	NA	CASSQVASTPETQYF	TGTGCCAGCAGCCAAGTGGCTAGCACGCCGGAGACCCAGTACTTC
16	NA	TRBV10-2	TRBJ2-3	TRBD2	CASKLLAGEFTDTQYF	TGCGCCAGTAAACTACTAGCGGGAGAATTTACAGATACGCAGTATTTT
12	NA	TRBV27	TRBJ2-5	NA	CASSSLSGTQYF	TGTGCCAGCAGTTCCCTTTCAGGGACCCAGTACTTC
17	NA	TRBV4-1	TRBJ2-7	NA	CASSQGPAGGRRAEQYF	TGCGCCAGCAGCCAAGGCCCAGCCGGGGGGCGCAGGGCCGAGCAGTACTTC
13	NA	TRBV30	TRBJ2-7	TRBD2	CAWSGLAGLEQYF	TGTGCCTGGTCGGGACTAGCGGGACTAGAGCAGTACTTC
14	NA	TRBV28	TRBJ1-1	NA	CASSLGVMNTEAFF	TGTGCCAGCAGTTTGGGTGTTATGAACACTGAAGCTTTCTTT
14	NA	TRBV7-3	TRBJ2-1	NA	CASSPSGATDEQFF	TGTGCCAGCAGCCCGTCGGGGGCTACTGATGAGCAGTTCTTC
16	once	TRBV4-2	TRBJ2-2	NA	CASSQVSTADPGELFF	TGTGCCAGCAGCCAAGTTTCCACGGCGGACCCCGGGGAGCTGTTTTTT
14	NA	TRBV7-9	TRBJ1-2	NA	CASTDLPGGYGYTF	TGTGCCAGCACCGACCTTCCGGGGGGCTATGGCTACACCTTC
12	NA	TRBV27	TRBJ2-1	NA	CASSGAGLEQFF	TGTGCCAGCAGTGGGGCCGGGCTTGAGCAGTTCTTC
14	NA	TRBV4-1	TRBJ2-5	NA	CASSRIEWEETQYF	TGCGCCAGCAGCCGCATCGAGTGGGAAGAGACCCAGTACTTC
16	NA	TRBV5-1	TRBJ2-3	NA	CASNPPTRAGINTQYF	TGCGCCAGCAACCCTCCTACAAGGGCAGGGATAAATACGCAGTATTTT
18	NA	TRBV5-3	TRBJ2-1	NA	CARSGQGLPMSSYNEQFF	TGTGCCAGAAGCGGGCAGGGTCTACCTATGAGCTCCTACAATGAGCAGTTCTTC
14	NA	TRBV5-4	TRBJ1-4	TRBD1	CASSPGQINEKLFF	TGTGCCAGCAGCCCGGGACAGATTAATGAAAAACTGTTTTTT
16	NA	TRBV6-5	TRBJ2-3	TRBD1	CASSSDRGRRADTQYF	TGTGCCAGCAGTTCGGACAGGGGGCGCAGGGCAGATACGCAGTATTTT
11	NA	TRBV28	TRBJ2-7	NA	CASSSAVEQYF	TGTGCCAGCAGTTCGGCGGTCGAGCAGTACTTC
13	NA	TRBV6-5	TRBJ1-1	NA	CASSYNPGAEAFF	TGTGCCAGCAGTTATAACCCCGGGGCTGAAGCTTTCTTT
14	NA	TRBV2	TRBJ2-2	NA	CASSAGTRTGELFF	TGTGCCAGCAGTGCCGGGACGAGGACCGGGGAGCTGTTTTTT
15	NA	TRBV15	TRBJ1-1	NA	CATSRDSFANTEAFF	TGTGCCACCAGCAGAGATAGTTTCGCGAACACTGAAGCTTTCTTT
15	NA	TRBV6-6	TRBJ1-3	NA	CASYHPGTNENTIYF	TGTGCCAGCTACCATCCCGGGACAAACGAAAACACCATATATTTT
15	NA	TRBV5-1	TRBJ2-2	NA	CASSLEIVGTGELFF	TGCGCCAGCAGCTTGGAAATAGTTGGGACCGGGGAGCTGTTTTTT
13	few	TRBV2	TRBJ2-3	NA	CASSDPFADTQYF	TGTGCCAGCAGTGATCCTTTCGCAGATACGCAGTATTTT
14	few	TRBV2	TRBJ1-1	TRBD1	CASSVDRGRIEAFF	TGTGCCAGCAGTGTGGACAGGGGAAGGATTGAAGCTTTCTTT
15	once	TRBV11-2	TRBJ1-1	TRBD1	CASSSHRGRGTEAFF	TGTGCCAGCAGCTCACACAGGGGGCGCGGTACTGAAGCTTTCTTT
13	NA	TRBV11-2	TRBJ2-7	NA	CASSLDRNYEQYF	TGTGCCAGCAGCTTAGACCGTAACTACGAGCAGTACTTC
15	NA	TRBV29-1	TRBJ1-3	NA	CSVDSGSGSGNTIYF	TGCAGCGTCGACTCAGGGAGCGGCTCTGGAAACACCATATATTTT
14	NA	TRBV27	TRBJ2-6	NA	CASSYGAGANVLTF	TGTGCCAGCAGTTACGGGGCTGGGGCCAACGTCCTGACTTTC
15	NA	TRBV30	TRBJ2-2	NA	CAWTDSGRLNGELFF	TGTGCCTGGACAGACAGTGGCAGGCTGAACGGGGAGCTGTTTTTT